These 28 T cell receptor beta chains were all obtained from the same sample, sequenced in a study of Graves' ophthalmopathy and Graves' hyperthyroidism. As the template, RNA transcripts were used to amplify TCR beta CDR3 regions. The library came from an HTBI-primed first-round RT-PCR and a second-round multiplex PCR. TCRdb re-called the multiplex PCR reads with MiXCR, one entry per CDR3 protein. The sample carries hundreds of thousands of distinct CDR3 sequences, over 40% recorded once. Sample: peripheral blood. The receptors were sampled from an adult man with Graves' ophthalmopathy.

This clonotype appeared many times. The gene calls are TRBV29-1 and TRBJ2-5, with no clear D. The germline gives CDR1 SQVTM, CDR2 ANQGSEA. The V end was cut by 0 bases, the J end by 7 bases, with 15 bases between. This CDR3 spans 14 amino acids. CDR3 sequence reads: CSVEDWAAKGTQYF. The DNA for the CDR3 is TGCAGCGTTGAAGATTGGGCAGCGAAAGGGACCCAGTACTTC.

For this clonotype: Just one base apart from a much larger clone, this may be a read error. The chain employs TRBV12-5 and TRBJ1-1, with D unclear. The CDR3 extends over 11 amino acids. The V end lost 3 bases, the J end lost 3 bases, and 2 bases lay between the germline ends. Germline V gene sequence: CDR1 LGHNT, CDR2 FRNRAP. The CDR3 region is CASGFYTEAFF. CDR3 coding DNA: TGTGCTAGTGGTTTCTACACTGAAGCTTTCTTT.

For this clonotype: A read error is possible here, since a much larger clone lies one base away. V is TRBV20-1 and J is TRBJ1-5; no definite D call. CDR3 length equals 15 residues. Germline V CDR1 and CDR2: DFQATT, SNEGSKA (reference sequence). The CDR3 region has the DNA TGCAGTGCTATGAAGGACTCTGGTAGCAATCAGCCCCGGCATTTT. It yields the protein CSAMKDSGSNQPRHF.

The genes are TRBV10-2 and TRBJ2-6, with no clear D. CDR3 length equals 16 residues. Germline lookup yields CDR1 WSHSY and CDR2 SAAADI. V was pared by 2 bases and J by 2 bases, with 10 bases between. The CDR3 here is CASSEGRLPGANVLTF. As DNA, the CDR3 is TGCGCCAGCAGTGAGGGGCGTTTACCTGGGGCCAACGTCCTGACTTTC.

Only a few counts were recorded for this clonotype. This chain joins TRBV2 and TRBJ1-1, with unresolved D. The ends were cut back, 8 bases at V and 3 bases at J, with 13 bases in the middle. The CDR3 has 13 amino acids. Germline V gene lookup returns CDR1 SNHLY and CDR2 FYNNEI. Here the CDR3 DNA reads TGTGCCAGCTTGACCGCGGCGGACACTGAAGCTTTCTTT. Protein: CASLTAADTEAFF.

The gene calls are TRBV12-3 or TRBV12-4 and TRBJ2-5; TRBD2 matches at 9 bases. Trimming took 6 bases from V and 5 from J; bases not matched to a gene: 7. The CDR3 spans 14 residues. The chain's CDR3 is CASRVAGEGETQYF. The DNA for the CDR3 is TGTGCCAGCAGGGTAGCGGGAGAGGGGGAGACCCAGTACTTC.

The chain is built from TRBV7-9 and TRBJ2-7; D might be TRBD2 (6 bases). The CDR3 loop spans 14 amino acids. Trimming pared 1 base from V and 7 bases from J, leaving 14 bases between. Germline V lookup: CDR1 SEHNR, CDR2 FQNEAQ (reference sequence). DNA for the CDR3: TGTGCCAGCAGCTTAGGTTCGGGAGCACAAGAGCAGTACTTC. Encoded protein: CASSLGSGAQEQYF.

This clonotype was counted once. This rearrangement joins TRBV25-1 to TRBJ1-6; 9 nucleotides agree with TRBD1. Trimming at V came to 2 bases and at J to 7 bases, leaving 6 bases not matched to a gene. The CDR3 has 16 amino acids. Germline V lookup: CDR1 MGHDK, CDR2 SYGVNS. CDR3 bases: TGTGCCAGCAGTGAACTCGGGACAGGGTGGAATTCACCCCTCCACTTT. This sequence encodes CASSELGTGWNSPLHF. The full variable domain, rest sourced from reference TRBV25-1 and TRBJ1-6, is EADIYQTPRYLVIGTGKKITLECSQTMGHDKMYWYQQDPGMELHLIHYSYGVNSTEKGDLSSESTVSRIRTEHFPLTLESARPSHTSQYLCASSELGTGWNSPLHFGNGTRLTVT.

This clonotype has a count of ten or more. This chain joins TRBV20-1 and TRBJ2-5; D is ambiguous. CDR3 length: 14 amino acids. Germline-derived CDR1 and CDR2 are DFQATT and SNEGSKA (reference sequence). Between the trimmed V and J ends, which lost 2 bases and 1 base, there was a span of 11 bases. The CDR3 DNA reads TGCAGTGCTAGACCCCCTAGTCTCCAAGAGACCCAGTACTTC. Its protein is CSARPPSLQETQYF.

This clonotype was found once. Given a much more abundant clone one base away, this may be a read error. V and J are TRBV10-3 and TRBJ2-2; 13 nucleotides align to TRBD2. There are 16 residues in the CDR3. From germline, CDR1 is ENHRY and CDR2 SYGVKD. The DNA of the CDR3 is TGTGCCATCACAACTAGCGGGGGGGCGAACACCAGGGAGCTGTTTTTT. Its protein product is CAITTSGGANTRELFF.

The chain has TRBV20-1 and TRBJ1-1; D is possibly TRBD1 (5 bases). CDR1 and CDR2 from the germline V gene are DFQATT and SNEGSKA (reference sequence). With 3 bases removed from V and 3 bases from J, the gap between germline ends came to 8 bases. The CDR3 is made up of 12 amino acids. In DNA, the CDR3 is TGCAGTGCTAGGAGGGGTGACACTGAAGCTTTCTTT. This codes for CSARRGDTEAFF.

DNA for the CDR3: TGTGCCACCAGCAGCGGGGGAGGAGGAAATTCACCCCTCCACTTT. This encodes CATSSGGGGNSPLHF. The rearrangement uses TRBV15 and TRBJ1-6, with a tentative D call TRBD1 (5 bases). This CDR3 is 15 amino acids long. CDR1 and CDR2 (germline): LNHNV, YYDKDF (reference sequence). V was cut by 3 bases and J by 7 bases, with 13 bases left in between.

This chain joins TRBV29-1 and TRBJ1-4; maybe TRBD1 (5 bases). The V gene lost 0 bases and the J gene lost 8 bases, with 7 bases spanning the gap. The CDR3 is 12 amino acids. Germline loops: CDR1 SQVTM, CDR2 ANQGSEA. This CDR3 is CSVEEGEEKLFF. CDR3 nucleotides: TGCAGCGTTGAAGAGGGGGAGGAAAAACTGTTTTTT.

This clonotype occurred once. The rearrangement uses TRBV10-3 and TRBJ2-6; tentatively, D is TRBD1 or TRBD2 (5 bases each). V was clipped by 0 bases and J by 10 bases, with 13 bases between them. The CDR3 loop spans 15 amino acids. Germline V gene data show CDR1 as ENHRY and CDR2 as SYGVKD. The CDR3 spells CAISESIGAINVLTF. CDR3 bases: TGTGCCATCAGTGAGTCGATCGGGGCGATTAACGTCCTGACTTTC.

The J gene is TRBJ1-2, the V gene TRBV7-2, with a tentative D call TRBD1 (6 bases). Trimming removed 6 bases from V and 5 bases from J, with 16 bases in between. The CDR3 runs 14 residues. Germline V CDR1 and CDR2: SGHTA, FQGNSA. The CDR3 loop reads CASSDNPDSYGYTF. The DNA of the CDR3 is TGTGCCAGCAGTGATAATCCGGACAGTTATGGCTACACCTTC.

This chain uses TRBV11-2 with TRBJ1-1, with 7 nucleotides matching TRBD1. The CDR3 contains 14 residues. From germline, CDR1 is SGHAT and CDR2 FQNNGV. V dropped 3 bases and J dropped 4; count of bases not matched to a gene: 5. The CDR3 sequence is CASSFQGGPTEAFF. DNA of the CDR3: TGTGCCAGCAGCTTCCAGGGGGGGCCCACTGAAGCTTTCTTT.

This clonotype has ten or more counts. The chain combines TRBV6-2 or TRBV6-3 with TRBJ2-7; weak D call: TRBD1 (5 bases). Looked up from germline, CDR1 is MNHEY and CDR2 is SVGEGT. There are 15 residues in the CDR3. The V and J ends lost 3 bases and 5 bases respectively, with 17 bases between them. The CDR3 reads CASSYPRTQGHEQYF. The CDR3 DNA is TGTGCCAGCAGTTATCCAAGGACCCAGGGTCACGAGCAGTACTTC.

The V gene is TRBV6-6, the J gene TRBJ1-2; 8 nucleotides agree with TRBD1. Germline V gene lookup returns CDR1 MNHNY and CDR2 SVGAGI (reference sequence). The CDR3 is 15 amino acids. V lost 4 bases and J lost 3; bases outside the gene matches: 7. CDR3 region: CASSSGGSGYYGYTF. The CDR3 DNA reads TGTGCCAGCAGTTCAGGGGGCTCAGGGTACTATGGCTACACCTTC.

The chain carries TRBV19 and TRBJ2-5; D may be TRBD2 (5 bases). The end of the DNA aligns better with TRBJ2-1, so the J call may be wrong. The CDR3 has 11 amino acids. The germline V gene encodes CDR1 LNHDA and CDR2 SQIVND (reference sequence). The DNA for the CDR3 is TGTGCCAGTAGTACTACGGGAAAGCAGTTCTTC. Its translation is CASSTTGKQFF.

Only a few counts were recorded for this clonotype. This chain connects TRBV4-3 to TRBJ1-1, with D tentatively TRBD1 (6 bases). The germline CDR1 and CDR2 sequences are LGHNA and YSLEER. V was shortened by 4 bases and J by 8 bases, with 17 bases between the two germline ends. The CDR3 is made up of 14 amino acids. CDR3 residues: CASSRTGKRSEAFF. Written as DNA, the CDR3 is TGCGCCAGCAGCCGAACAGGGAAAAGGAGCGAAGCTTTCTTT.

This clonotype was seen at least ten times. The gene calls are TRBV24-1 and TRBJ2-2; D gene unclear. The V and J ends lost 3 bases and 6 bases respectively, with 16 bases between them. The CDR3 is 16 amino acids. Germline V CDR1 and CDR2: KGHDR, SFDVKD. CDR3 amino acids: CATSDTGPPNSGELFF. CDR3 coding DNA: TGTGCCACCAGTGATACCGGGCCACCAAACTCCGGGGAGCTGTTTTTT.

The chain combines TRBV6-4 with TRBJ2-3; D might be TRBD1 (6 bases). Between the trimmed V and J ends, which lost 0 bases and 4 bases, there was a span of 14 bases. The germline V gene encodes CDR1 MRHNA and CDR2 SNTAGT. This CDR3 region has 16 residues. The CDR3 spells CASSDSRDTGADTQYF. The DNA for the CDR3 is TGTGCCAGCAGTGACTCGAGGGACACCGGGGCAGATACGCAGTATTTT.

V is TRBV15 and J is TRBJ2-7, with D perhaps TRBD2 (5 bases). This CDR3 has 16 amino acids. V dropped 0 bases and J dropped 7 bases, with 19 bases sitting between them. In germline, CDR1 is LNHNV, CDR2 YYDKDF (reference sequence). For the CDR3, the DNA is TGTGCCACCAGCAGAGATTTCGGGGTATCGATCAATGAGCAGTACTTC. It translates to CATSRDFGVSINEQYF.

The table lists this clonotype with many counts. V usage is TRBV6-5 and J usage is TRBJ2-7; no clear D. V dropped 2 bases and J dropped 5 bases, with 7 bases sitting between them. Germline V gives CDR1 MNHEY, CDR2 SVGAGI. The CDR3 contains 12 residues. Here the CDR3 DNA reads TGTGCCAGCAGTTACGATGGTCACGAGCAGTACTTC. Amino acid sequence: CASSYDGHEQYF.

This clonotype was observed a handful of times. The chain links TRBV19 to TRBJ2-7; the match to TRBD2 covers 8 bases. CDR1 and CDR2 from the germline V gene are LNHDA and SQIVND (reference sequence). The CDR3 has 10 residues. The CDR3 loop is CVSGGNEQYF. The CDR3 DNA is TGTGTTTCGGGAGGGAACGAGCAGTACTTC.

This clonotype was observed many times. The chain carries TRBV9 and TRBJ2-5; 7 nucleotides agree with TRBD2. V trimming: 4 bases; J trimming: 2 bases; junction bases outside the gene matches: 5. Germline CDR1 and CDR2: SGDLS and YYNGEE. The CDR3 totals 14 residues. DNA for the CDR3: TGTGCCAGCAGCCCGACTAGCTTTCAAGAGACCCAGTACTTC. This codes for CASSPTSFQETQYF. Supplemented by reference TRBV9 and TRBJ2-5, the full variable domain reads DSGVTQTPKHLITATGQRVTLRCSPRSGDLSVYWYQQSLDQGLQFLIQYYNGEERAKGNILERFSAQQFPDLHSELNLSSLELGDSALYFCASSPTSFQETQYFGPGTRLLVL.

This clonotype has just one count. The rearrangement uses TRBV24-1 and TRBJ1-2, with 9 bases matching TRBD1. The germline V gene encodes CDR1 KGHDR and CDR2 SFDVKD. Unmatched junction bases numbered 7, after V lost 6 bases and J lost 6 bases. This CDR3 contains 14 residues. For the CDR3, the DNA is TGTGCCACCAGTTGGTGGGGACAGGGAAATGGCTACACCTTC. It is translated as CATSWWGQGNGYTF.

This clonotype was found many times. The gene calls are TRBV20-1 and TRBJ2-7, with 9 bases lining up with TRBD2. This CDR3 contains 14 residues. V trimming: 0 bases; J trimming: 5 bases; junction bases outside the gene matches: 5. The germline gives CDR1 DFQATT, CDR2 SNEGSKA (reference sequence). The CDR3 bases are TGCAGTGCTAGAGATCGGAGCGGGAGGAACGAGCAGTACTTC. Translation gives CSARDRSGRNEQYF.